The entry below gives a single TCR beta chain sequence along with its context. This entry is derived from a study of blood T cell repertoires in COVID-19. Patients in Seattle were enrolled during active infection, then followed longitudinally. V gave up 2 bases and J gave up 5 bases; unmatched junction bases: 2. The CDR3 totals 13 residues. Germline CDR1 and CDR2: SGHTA and FQGTGA. Source study methods: Reference gene primer amplification gave estimated nucleated cell counts. The repertoire was sequenced with immunoSEQ multiplex PCR; TCRdb's copy has only in-frame clones and lacks some. The V and J calls and clone size come from that table; D and trimming were worked out from the DNA. The data show fewer than 200,000 clones, with 85% seen just once and 7.5% to 8.5% held by the top ten.

This TCR was sampled from a woman in her fifties or sixties with COVID-19, enrolled during active disease. This chain links TRBV7-3 with TRBJ2-5; 7 bases agree with TRBD2. Source material: peripheral blood. The CDR3 sequence: CASSLGGGETQYF. The CDR3 bases are TGTGCCAGCAGCTTAGGGGGAGGGGAGACCCAGTACTTC.